Each of the 15 T cell receptor beta chains below was sequenced from the same sample in a study of T cell responses to AZD1222 COVID-19 vaccine. Sequenced by immunoSEQ multiplex PCR; TCRdb stores in-frame clones only, minus some. Among approximately 200,000 clones listed, about 90% were seen once. The sequences come from peripheral blood, collected on day 0 of AZD1222 vaccination. The receptors shown here come from an adult in good health.

The chain combines TRBV5-4 with TRBJ2-5; D gene unclear. The germline V and J ends were trimmed by 3 bases and 1 base, with 10 bases remaining between them. This CDR3 is 14 amino acids long. Germline CDR1 reads SGHNT; CDR2 reads YYREEE (reference sequence). CDR3 sequence: CASSSQNRQETQYF. CDR3 sequence (DNA): TGTGCCAGCAGCTCCCAGAACCGCCAAGAGACCCAGTACTTC.

As regards this clone: At one end the junction does not follow the germline gene, possibly because of a read error. The chain couples TRBV7-3 to TRBJ2-7, with D hard to call. This CDR3 spans 11 amino acids. Germline values: CDR1 SGHTA, CDR2 FQGTGA. Here the CDR3 reads CASQVSYQQYF. CDR3 nucleotide sequence: TGTGCCAGCCAGGTAAGCTACCAGCAGTACTTC. Using reference TRBV7-3 and TRBJ2-7 for the parts outside the CDR3, the full variable domain is GAGVSQTPSNKVTEKGKYVELRCDPISGHTALYWYRQSLGQGPEFLIYFQGTGAADDSGLPNDRFFAVRPEGSVSTLKIQRTERGDSAVYLCASQVSYQQYFGPGTRLTVT.

The V call is TRBV7-8, the J call TRBJ1-5; 9 bases match TRBD1. Losses at the gene ends were 4 bases for V and 1 base for J; bases not matched to a gene: 5. Looked up from germline, CDR1 is SGHVS and CDR2 is FQNEAQ. CDR3 length equals 16 residues. In DNA, the CDR3 is TGTGCCAGCAGCTCAAAGACAGGGGGAAGCAATCAGCCCCAGCATTTT. Its protein product is CASSSKTGGSNQPQHF.

There are a few counts of this clone. The chain has TRBV6-1 and TRBJ1-1, with 7 bases matching TRBD1. The J segment lost 4 bases and the V segment lost 0 bases, leaving 11 bases of the junction unmatched. CDR1 MNHNS and CDR2 SASEGT come from the germline V gene. The CDR3 is made up of 17 amino acids. CDR3 in amino acids: CASSEAFGAGGATEAFF. In DNA, the CDR3 is TGTGCCAGCAGTGAAGCATTTGGGGCAGGGGGTGCCACTGAAGCTTTCTTT.

The V gene is TRBV10-3, the J gene TRBJ2-7, with a possible D match to TRBD1 (7 bases). There are 16 residues in the CDR3. CDR1 and CDR2 from the germline V gene are ENHRY and SYGVKD. V lost 4 bases and J 7 bases, leaving 23 bases between the germline ends. CDR3 region: CAISGTYRGGSGEQYF. CDR3 coding DNA: TGTGCCATCAGTGGGACCTACAGGGGAGGTTCTGGGGAGCAGTACTTC.

The chain couples TRBV30 to TRBJ1-1, with 7 bases identical to TRBD1. CDR3 length equals 14 residues. Trimming removed 0 bases from V and 4 bases from J; junction bases left unmatched: 5. The germline V gene has CDR1 GTSNPN and CDR2 SVGIG (reference sequence). The CDR3 spells CAWSVKGARTEAFF. Written as DNA, the CDR3 is TGTGCCTGGAGTGTAAAGGGGGCGCGCACTGAAGCTTTCTTT.

The chain is built from TRBV7-2 and TRBJ2-3; the D is unclear. The germline gives CDR1 SGHTA, CDR2 FQGNSA. The length of the CDR3 is 15 residues. V dropped 1 base and J dropped 3 bases, with 11 bases sitting between them. The CDR3 spells CASSLVSSWTDTQYF. CDR3 nucleotides: TGTGCCAGCAGCTTAGTTTCCTCGTGGACAGATACGCAGTATTTT.

The genes are TRBV7-9 and TRBJ2-1; D might be TRBD2 (6 bases). Looked up from germline, CDR1 is SEHNR and CDR2 is FQNEAQ (reference sequence). The V and J ends lost 5 bases and 10 bases respectively, with 24 bases between them. The CDR3 consists of 16 residues. CDR3 nucleotide sequence: TGTGCCAGCAGCCTGGCGGGTGGGACTCCCCTCAGGGAGCAGTTCTTC. Its protein product is CASSLAGGTPLREQFF.

V gene TRBV7-2 combines with J gene TRBJ1-6; tentative D call: TRBD1 (5 bases). The germline gives CDR1 SGHTA, CDR2 FQGNSA. The V gene lost 5 bases and the J gene lost 9 bases, with 20 bases spanning the gap. This CDR3 spans 16 amino acids. The CDR3 here is CASSLGAVPSGSPLHF. CDR3 DNA: TGTGCCAGCAGCCTTGGGGCGGTTCCTTCGGGTTCACCCCTCCACTTT.

The chain links TRBV9 to TRBJ2-3; no reliable D call. V lost 3 bases, J lost 0 bases, and 11 bases lay in between. Germline V gene sequence: CDR1 SGDLS, CDR2 YYNGEE. CDR3 size: 15 residues. The chain's CDR3 is CASSARHTSTDTQYF. Here the CDR3 DNA reads TGTGCCAGCAGCGCCAGACATACTAGCACAGATACGCAGTATTTT.

The V and J genes are TRBV19 and TRBJ2-2; the match to TRBD2 covers 8 bases. J was trimmed by 1 base and V by 9 bases; bases with no gene match: 13. Germline values: CDR1 LNHDA, CDR2 SQIVND (reference sequence). The CDR3 length is 17 residues. CDR3 sequence: CASRSIPAGGNTGELFF. Written as DNA, the CDR3 is TGTGCCAGCCGGTCGATACCCGCGGGGGGGAACACCGGGGAGCTGTTTTTT.

The chain is built from TRBV3-1 (or the pseudogene TRBV3-2) and TRBJ2-2; the D is unclear. V dropped 6 bases and J dropped 0 bases, with 8 bases sitting between them. CDR3 length: 14 amino acids. Germline CDR1 reads LGHDT; CDR2 reads YNNKEL (reference sequence). For the CDR3, the DNA is TGTGCCAGCAGGGTGGGTCCGAACACCGGGGAGCTGTTTTTT. Protein sequence: CASRVGPNTGELFF.

The chain recombines TRBV6-1 with TRBJ1-2, with unresolved D. CDR3 length: 17 amino acids. V was cut by 1 base and J by 8 bases, with 23 bases left in between. The germline V gene encodes CDR1 MNHNS and CDR2 SASEGT. This CDR3 is CASSEDFYFRPRGGYTF. The CDR3 coding sequence is TGTGCCAGCAGTGAAGATTTTTACTTTAGGCCCCGGGGAGGCTACACCTTC.

This rearrangement joins TRBV14 to TRBJ1-6, with D maybe TRBD1 (5 bases). The germline V and J ends were trimmed by 4 bases and 0 bases, with 16 bases remaining between them. CDR3 length: 18 residues. Germline loops: CDR1 SGHDN, CDR2 FVKESK. The CDR3 region has the DNA TGTGCCAGCAGCCGAGGGGCGCCTTCAAGCTCCTATAATTCACCCCTCCACTTT. Its protein product is CASSRGAPSSSYNSPLHF.

The chain has TRBV27 and TRBJ2-3; TRBD2 is a possible D gene (5 bases). V was clipped by 7 bases and J by 4 bases, with 15 bases between them. In germline, CDR1 is MNHEY, CDR2 SMNVEV (reference sequence). The CDR3 consists of 14 residues. CDR3 in DNA: TGTGCCAGCAAAGGAACTAGTGGGTCAGATACGCAGTATTTT. Its protein product is CASKGTSGSDTQYF.